Here is one TCR beta chain with its context. This CDR3 has 13 amino acids. V gave up 3 bases and J gave up 4 bases; unmatched junction bases: 2. Germline V lookup: CDR1 SGHKS, CDR2 YYEKEE (reference sequence). Clones were sequenced by immunoSEQ multiplex PCR, and TCRdb holds only the in-frame ones, with some missing. The sample records more than 65,000 clones, roughly nine tenths being singletons. This record belongs to a study of T cell changes during pregnancy in multiple sclerosis. The receptor was derived from a female donor with multiple sclerosis, enrolled in a pregnancy study. The chain couples TRBV5-5 to TRBJ1-1, with 8 nucleotides matching TRBD1. This specimen consisted of peripheral blood, obtained before pregnancy. The CDR3: CASSWDRFTEAFF. The CDR3 DNA sequence: TGTGCCAGCAGCTGGGACAGGTTCACTGAAGCTTTCTTT.